This TCR beta chain stems from a study of blood T cell repertoires in COVID-19. Study summary: COVID-19 samples collected from the United States, Italy and Spain covered acute and convalescent phases. The cDNA or gDNA used as material had been derived from T cells, B-cell-depleted T cells, or PBMCs.

V lost 3 bases and J 3 bases, leaving 20 bases between the germline ends. The CDR3 runs 17 residues. Germline V lookup: CDR1 LNHDA, CDR2 SQIVND (reference sequence). Per the study methods: Quantification of nucleated cells was approximated via reference gene primer amplification. The method was immunoSEQ multiplex PCR; TCRdb's version includes in-frame clones alone and lacks a portion of them. V, J and clone size were drawn from that table, and D and trimming were deduced from the DNA. The table lists 50,000 to 75,000 clones, 75% to 95% of them singletons. The chain employs TRBV19 and TRBJ1-2; D is uncertain. Sequences were obtained from peripheral blood. The sequence derives from a human donor in a cohort sampled during active COVID-19. The CDR3, as DNA: TGTGCCAGTAGTATTGCCCGCGGGAGGTATGTGGACTATGGCTACACCTTC. The encoded protein is CASSIARGRYVDYGYTF.